These 24 T cell receptor beta chains originate from one sample sequenced in a study of blood T cell repertoires in COVID-19 (TCRdb year 2020). Library preparation was by the immunoSEQ multiplex PCR assay. Not all clones reach the TCRdb copy of this immuneACCESS table, which keeps in-frame sequences only. Checked studies attribute under half of the gap to unresolved V genes and leave the rest unexplained. In all, the sample holds approximately 340,000 clones, and roughly 90% of those were seen once. The ten biggest clones cover around 9.9% of the sample. Sample: peripheral blood. The receptors shown here come from a man under 40 with COVID-19, enrolled during active disease.

The gene calls are TRBV19 and TRBJ1-5, with D uncertain. Trimming left V 1 base short and J 7 bases short, with 5 bases between. The length of the CDR3 is 12 residues. The germline V gene encodes CDR1 LNHDA and CDR2 SQIVND (reference sequence). CDR3: CASSIGGQPQHF. CDR3 DNA sequence: TGTGCCAGTAGTATAGGAGGACAGCCCCAGCATTTT.

This clone was seen a handful of times. The rearrangement links TRBV29-1 to TRBJ1-2; a weak D match, TRBD1 (6 bases). The CDR3 is 12 residues long. The germline V gene encodes CDR1 SQVTM and CDR2 ANQGSEA. The V end lost 6 bases, the J end lost 7 bases, and 15 bases lay between the germline ends. CDR3 loop: CSVHTGSLGYTF. The CDR3 DNA sequence: TGCAGCGTCCACACAGGGTCGCTTGGCTACACCTTC.

The chain uses TRBV4-1 and TRBJ2-7; D remains ambiguous. Trimming pared 1 base from V and 1 base from J, leaving 11 bases between. Germline V gives CDR1 MGHRA, CDR2 YSYEKL. This CDR3 spans 15 amino acids. The CDR3 DNA reads TGCGCCAGCAGCCAAGGCTTGACTTATTCCTACGAGCAGTACTTC. This sequence encodes CASSQGLTYSYEQYF.

This clone occurred a few times. The rearrangement joins TRBV7-2 to TRBJ2-2, with D possibly being TRBD2 (5 bases). The CDR3 is 14 amino acids. Germline-derived CDR1 and CDR2 are SGHTA and FQGNSA. Between the trimmed V and J ends, which lost 6 bases and 6 bases, there was a span of 14 bases. The CDR3 sequence: CASSPGELPGELFF. For the CDR3, the DNA is TGTGCCAGCAGTCCCGGGGAGCTTCCCGGGGAGCTGTTTTTT.

The CDR3 reads CASSHPDSYGYTF. The CDR3 DNA reads TGCGCCAGCAGCCACCCCGACAGCTATGGCTACACCTTC. The chain employs TRBV4-3 and TRBJ1-2, with a tentative D call TRBD1 (5 bases). Germline V gene sequence: CDR1 LGHNA, CDR2 YSLEER. The CDR3 is 13 amino acids. With 3 bases removed from V and 4 bases from J, the gap between germline ends came to 9 bases.

The chain couples TRBV18 to TRBJ2-3; 11 bases match TRBD2. The CDR3 is 17 amino acids. After removal of 0 bases from V and 3 bases from J, the junction contained 5 bases not matched to a gene. CDR1 is KGHSH and CDR2 is LQKENI in the germline V gene. CDR3 sequence (DNA): TGTGCCAGCTCACCACCTGGGACTAGCGGACGAACAGATACGCAGTATTTT. This sequence encodes CASSPPGTSGRTDTQYF.

The chain is built from TRBV4-1 and TRBJ1-5; possibly TRBD1 for D (5 bases). From germline, CDR1 is MGHRA and CDR2 YSYEKL. The CDR3 loop spans 17 amino acids. V shed 0 bases and J shed 7 bases, with 19 bases lying between them. DNA for the CDR3: TGCGCCAGCAGCCAAGATTCGGGCAGGGATTTTTACCAGCCCCAGCATTTT. It encodes CASSQDSGRDFYQPQHF.

V and J are TRBV28 and TRBJ2-7; the match to TRBD1 covers 11 bases. This CDR3 is built from 16 residues. Germline loops: CDR1 MDHEN, CDR2 SYDVKM. V shed 2 bases, J shed 4 bases, and the junction held 7 bases outside the gene matches. CDR3 bases: TGTGCCAGCAGTTTAGCCGGGACAGGGGGATCTTACGAGCAGTACTTC. Amino acid sequence: CASSLAGTGGSYEQYF.

This CDR3 reads CASTYSGGAAEQFF. The CDR3 DNA follows: TGTGCCAGCACCTATAGCGGGGGGGCCGCTGAGCAGTTCTTC. The V call is TRBV6-5, the J call TRBJ2-1, with 11 bases matching TRBD2. This CDR3 is 14 amino acids long. In germline, CDR1 is MNHEY, CDR2 SVGAGI. V lost 7 bases to trimming and J lost 9 bases; unmatched junction nucleotides: 8.

This chain uses TRBV15 with TRBJ1-1; no firm D call. V dropped 3 bases and J dropped 1 base, with 9 bases sitting between them. In germline, CDR1 is LNHNV, CDR2 YYDKDF (reference sequence). The CDR3 sequence is 14 residues long. In nucleotides, the CDR3 is TGTGCCACCAGCAGGGCCCTTGCGAACACTGAAGCTTTCTTT. Its protein is CATSRALANTEAFF.

The chain links TRBV20-1 to TRBJ2-5; TRBD1 is a possible D gene (5 bases). Germline CDR1 DFQATT, CDR2 SNEGSKA (reference sequence). The CDR3 has 15 amino acids. The V gene lost 3 bases and the J gene lost 5 bases, with 19 bases spanning the gap. The CDR3 spells CSASPFRPGRETQYF. In DNA, the CDR3 is TGCAGTGCTAGTCCCTTCAGGCCAGGGCGGGAGACCCAGTACTTC.

The V call is TRBV5-4, the J call TRBJ2-3; 7 nucleotides match TRBD1. Trimming took 4 bases from V and 0 from J; bases not matched to a gene: 8. Germline values: CDR1 SGHNT, CDR2 YYREEE (reference sequence). This CDR3 has 16 amino acids. In DNA, the CDR3 is TGTGCCAGCAGCCCGACAGGGTGGTCTAGCACAGATACGCAGTATTTT. Translation: CASSPTGWSSTDTQYF.

This clone was found once. J is TRBJ2-1 and V is TRBV19, with 8 bases that match TRBD2. The length of the CDR3 is 18 residues. Germline assignment: CDR1 LNHDA and CDR2 SQIVND (reference sequence). Losses at the gene ends were 5 bases for V and 3 bases for J; bases not matched to a gene: 15. The DNA of the CDR3 is TGTGCCAGTAGTGCCGACTTACGGGAGGGCCGTAGCTACAATGAGCAGTTCTTC. Translating gives CASSADLREGRSYNEQFF. Combining the CDR3 with reference TRBV19 and TRBJ2-1 gives the whole variable domain DGGITQSPKYLFRKEGQNVTLSCEQNLNHDAMYWYRQDPGQGLRLIYYSQIVNDFQKGDIAEGYSVSREKKESFPLTVTSAQKNPTAFYLCASSADLREGRSYNEQFFGPGTRLTVL.

J is TRBJ2-2 and V is TRBV11-3, with D possibly being TRBD2 (6 bases). Trimming took 1 base from V and 1 from J, leaving 7 bases between them. The CDR3 contains 15 residues. Germline CDR1 is SGHNT and CDR2 is YENEEA. Here the CDR3 reads CASSLGGVNTGELFF. In nucleotides, the CDR3 is TGTGCCAGCAGCTTAGGCGGGGTGAACACCGGGGAGCTGTTTTTT.

This chain links TRBV19 with TRBJ1-4, with D uncertain. CDR1 and CDR2 (germline): LNHDA, SQIVND (reference sequence). V gave up 4 bases and J gave up 7 bases, with 10 bases separating them. The CDR3 is 13 amino acids. The DNA for the CDR3 is TGTGCCAGTAGTAGAGGGTTGCGTGAAAAACTGTTTTTT. It codes for CASSRGLREKLFF.

This clone has just a few counts. Here the CDR3 reads CASSRGGVLYGYTF. The CDR3 DNA reads TGTGCCAGCAGCCGGGGCGGGGTCCTCTATGGCTACACCTTC. This rearrangement joins TRBV5-4 to TRBJ1-2; possible D gene TRBD1, 5 bases. V was cut by 4 bases and J by 4 bases, with 14 bases left in between. Germline-derived CDR1 and CDR2 are SGHNT and YYREEE (reference sequence). The CDR3 totals 14 residues.

The gene calls are TRBV7-2 and TRBJ1-3; the D gene is possibly TRBD1 (6 bases). CDR3 length: 18 amino acids. Looked up from germline, CDR1 is SGHTA and CDR2 is FQGNSA. V shed 5 bases and J shed 0 bases, with 20 bases lying between them. The DNA for the CDR3 is TGTGCCAGCAGCCTTGTGGGGGACATGTACTTCTCTGGAAACACCATATATTTT. Translated: CASSLVGDMYFSGNTIYF.

This clone was observed a single time. The V gene is TRBV6-2 or TRBV6-3, the J gene TRBJ1-2; 9 bases are shared with TRBD1. The V gene end was trimmed by 5 bases and the J gene end by 8 bases; junction bases not matched to a gene: 9. CDR1 and CDR2 from the germline V gene are MNHEY and SVGEGT. The CDR3 consists of 14 residues. The CDR3 sequence is CASSTTGQGIGYTF. The CDR3 bases are TGTGCCAGCAGTACCACCGGACAGGGGATAGGCTACACCTTC.

The chain links TRBV6-2 or TRBV6-3 to TRBJ1-1, with a tentative D call TRBD1 (5 bases). Trimming stripped 2 bases from V and 6 bases from J, with 10 bases between. CDR3 length: 13 amino acids. The germline CDR1 and CDR2 sequences are MNHEY and SVGEGT. DNA of the CDR3: TGTGCCAGCAGTTACGCGGAGGGGCCTGAAGCTTTCTTT. It codes for CASSYAEGPEAFF.

The rearrangement joins TRBV25-1 to TRBJ2-1; possibly TRBD1 for D (6 bases). Trimming shortened V by 4 bases and J by 7 bases, and 14 bases separated the two germline ends. The CDR3 totals 14 residues. Per germline, CDR1 MGHDK and CDR2 SYGVNS. The CDR3 DNA reads as TGTGCCAGCAGTGGAACAGGGATCCGGAATGAGCAGTTCTTC. It specifies CASSGTGIRNEQFF.

J is TRBJ1-3 and V is TRBV3-1 (or the pseudogene TRBV3-2), with 9 bases identical to TRBD1. The germline V gene has CDR1 LGHDT and CDR2 YNNKEL (reference sequence). The CDR3 loop spans 14 amino acids. After removal of 4 bases from V and 3 bases from J, the junction contained 1 base not matched to a gene. CDR3 coding DNA: TGTGCCAGCAGCCCGACAGGGGGTGGAAACACCATATATTTT. Translated, it gives CASSPTGGGNTIYF.

This clone was detected only once. The J gene is TRBJ2-3, the V gene TRBV3-1 (or the pseudogene TRBV3-2); possibly TRBD1 for D (8 bases). Trimming stripped 1 base from V and 5 bases from J, with 13 bases between. The CDR3 spans 15 residues. CDR1 is LGHDT and CDR2 is YNNKEL in the germline V gene (reference sequence). CDR3 in DNA: TGTGCCAGCAGCCAAGGGAGCGGGACAGGAGATACGCAGTATTTT. Its protein is CASSQGSGTGDTQYF.

This clone was detected only a few times. V usage is TRBV30 and J usage is TRBJ2-7; weak D call: TRBD1 (6 bases). CDR3 length: 16 amino acids. Per germline, CDR1 GTSNPN and CDR2 SVGIG (reference sequence). V lost 0 bases to trimming and J lost 7 bases, with 22 bases between them. This CDR3 reads CAWSVLGAAQSREQYF. Here the CDR3 DNA reads TGTGCCTGGAGTGTACTGGGGGCGGCCCAATCACGGGAGCAGTACTTC.

The V gene is TRBV29-1, the J gene TRBJ1-1, with 9 bases matching TRBD1. This CDR3 contains 13 residues. Losses at the gene ends were 6 bases for V and 6 bases for J; bases not matched to a gene: 8. In germline, CDR1 is SQVTM, CDR2 ANQGSEA. CDR3 loop: CSVSDRGYSEAFF. The CDR3, as DNA: TGCAGCGTATCGGACAGGGGATATTCTGAAGCTTTCTTT. Combining the CDR3 with reference TRBV29-1 and TRBJ1-1 gives the whole variable domain SAVISQKPSRDICQRGTSLTIQCQVDSQVTMMFWYRQQPGQSLTLIATANQGSEATYESGFVIDKFPISRPNLTFSTLTVSNMSPEDSSIYLCSVSDRGYSEAFFGQGTRLTVV.